The 21 T cell receptor beta chains below all came from one sample that was sequenced in a study of breast tumors, draining lymph nodes, adjacent tissues. One entry per CDR3 protein results from TCRdb running MiXCR on the multiplex PCR reads. In the table there are under 85,000 distinct CDR3 sequences, approximately 19% of which are singletons. Breast cancer patients provided tissue from their axillary draining lymph nodes. Sequenced material: axillary lymph node tissue. These receptors came from a female donor with breast cancer. Some clones in this sample may be carry-over from other donors' samples.

By proportion, this clonotype is medium-sized (0.01 to 0.1%). This chain uses TRBV19 with TRBJ2-1; 8 bases fit TRBD2. The CDR3 contains 16 residues. From germline, CDR1 is LNHDA and CDR2 SQIVND (reference sequence). Losses at the gene ends were 6 bases for V and 5 bases for J; bases not matched to a gene: 12. This chain's CDR3 is CASSRLALSLNNEQFF. The CDR3 DNA reads as TGTGCCAGTAGCAGACTAGCGCTTTCTCTCAACAATGAGCAGTTCTTC.

Concerning this clonotype: With a much larger clone just one base away, this may be a read error. This chain links TRBV11-3 with TRBJ1-4; tentatively, D is TRBD1 (5 bases). Looked up from germline, CDR1 is SGHNT and CDR2 is YENEEA. The CDR3 length is 16 residues. The CDR3 region has the DNA TGTGCCAGCAGCTTAAATATAGGGGTAACTAATGAAGAACTGTTTTTT. Encoded protein: CASSLNIGVTNEELFF.

This clonotype was seen at least ten times. The chain carries TRBV2 and TRBJ2-1; possibly TRBD1 or TRBD2 for D (6 bases each). Trimming removed 1 base from V and 9 bases from J, with 31 bases in between. Germline V CDR1 and CDR2: SNHLY, FYNNEI. The CDR3 spans 20 residues. The CDR3 region is CASSEVRGRRERVGNFEQFF. CDR3 nucleotide sequence: TGTGCCAGCAGTGAAGTCCGGGGGCGACGGGAGAGGGTTGGCAATTTTGAGCAGTTCTTC. The complete variable domain, with remaining parts taken from reference TRBV2 and TRBJ2-1, reads EPEVTQTPSHQVTQMGQEVILRCVPISNHLYFYWYRQILGQKVEFLVSFYNNEISEKSEIFDDQFSVERPDGSNFTLKIRSTKLEDSAMYFCASSEVRGRRERVGNFEQFFGPGTRLTVL.

This clonotype was seen ten or more times. In DNA, the CDR3 is TGTGCCAGCAGCGTAGAAGGTCGGGCCGACCAGTACTTC. It translates to CASSVEGRADQYF. The gene calls are TRBV9 and TRBJ2-7; no clear D. Trimming took 0 bases from V and 10 from J, leaving 14 bases between them. Germline loops: CDR1 SGDLS, CDR2 YYNGEE. The CDR3 is 13 amino acids. The entire variable domain, with the rest obtained from reference TRBV9 and TRBJ2-7, is as follows: DSGVTQTPKHLITATGQRVTLRCSPRSGDLSVYWYQQSLDQGLQFLIQYYNGEERAKGNILERFSAQQFPDLHSELNLSSLELGDSALYFCASSVEGRADQYFGPGTRLTVT.

With regard to this clonotype: One base away lies a much larger clone, so this may be a sequencing read error. The rearrangement joins TRBV27 to TRBJ2-7; D possibly corresponds to TRBD2 (6 bases). The CDR3 is 13 amino acids. Germline V gene lookup returns CDR1 MNHEY and CDR2 SMNVEV (reference sequence). The germline V and J ends were trimmed by 3 bases and 6 bases, with 12 bases remaining between them. CDR3 nucleotides: TGTGCCAGCAGTTTTGGAAGGGACTGCGAGCAGTACTTC. Its translation: CASSFGRDCEQYF.

This clonotype was detected ten times or more. This chain connects TRBV10-3 to TRBJ2-7; TRBD2 matches at 11 bases. Germline CDR1 and CDR2: ENHRY and SYGVKD. The CDR3 is 13 residues long. V trimming: 6 bases; J trimming: 6 bases; junction bases outside the gene matches: 4. The CDR3 DNA sequence: TGTGCCATCAGCCTAGCGGGAGGTTCCGAGCAGTACTTC. It codes for CAISLAGGSEQYF.

This clonotype has only one observation. V gene TRBV19 combines with J gene TRBJ1-1; D may be TRBD1 (5 bases). Between the trimmed V and J ends, which lost 6 bases and 12 bases, there was a span of 14 bases. From germline, CDR1 is LNHDA and CDR2 SQIVND (reference sequence). This CDR3 has 11 amino acids. The CDR3 region is CASSPGRRTFF. As DNA, the CDR3 is TGTGCCAGTAGCCCAGGGAGGCGGACTTTCTTT.

J is TRBJ2-1 and V is TRBV18; D is ambiguous. The CDR3 contains 14 residues. V was cut by 1 base and J by 6 bases, with 10 bases left in between. Germline CDR1 and CDR2: KGHSH and LQKENI. CDR3 in amino acids: CASSPQSLSNEQFF. Written as DNA, the CDR3 is TGTGCCAGCTCACCACAGAGTCTGTCCAATGAGCAGTTCTTC.

This clonotype was seen ten or more times. The CDR3 DNA reads as TGCAGTGCTAGGACAGGACTTGGGGAGCAGTACTTC. This gives the protein CSARTGLGEQYF. This rearrangement joins TRBV20-1 to TRBJ2-7, with a possible D match to TRBD1 (6 bases). The CDR3 totals 12 residues. V was trimmed by 3 bases and J by 7 bases, leaving 13 bases between them. CDR1 DFQATT and CDR2 SNEGSKA come from the germline V gene (reference sequence).

This clonotype was seen ten or more times. The rearrangement links TRBV7-9 to TRBJ2-3; 9 bases align to TRBD2. With V trimmed by 5 bases and J by 9 bases, 6 bases remained unmatched. Germline V gene sequence: CDR1 SEHNR, CDR2 FQNEAQ (reference sequence). The CDR3 consists of 13 residues. The CDR3 DNA reads as TGTGCCAGCAGCATCTCTAGCGGGAAAACGCAGTATTTT. Translation gives CASSISSGKTQYF.

This clonotype was seen a few times. The chain uses TRBV28 and TRBJ2-7; possible D gene TRBD2, 5 bases. The CDR3 loop spans 15 amino acids. Germline V gene lookup returns CDR1 MDHEN and CDR2 SYDVKM. V was trimmed by 1 base and J by 4 bases, leaving 14 bases between them. CDR3 sequence: CASSLLDQAGYEQYF. DNA of the CDR3: TGTGCCAGCAGTTTATTGGACCAGGCGGGTTACGAGCAGTACTTC.

This clonotype appeared once. V gene TRBV20-1 combines with J gene TRBJ2-3; D possibly corresponds to TRBD1 (6 bases). The V gene's germline CDR1 is DFQATT and CDR2 SNEGSKA (reference sequence). V lost 1 base to trimming and J lost 2 bases, with 19 bases between them. There are 17 residues in the CDR3. CDR3 DNA sequence: TGCAGTGCTAGAGTCATATTTCCGGGACATCACACAGATACGCAGTATTTT. Protein: CSARVIFPGHHTDTQYF.

This clonotype showed up many times. The CDR3 spells CASSRTEPWGTQYF. CDR3 DNA: TGTGCCAGCAGTCGGACGGAGCCTTGGGGTACGCAGTATTTT. V and J are TRBV12-3 or TRBV12-4 and TRBJ2-3; no reliable D call. V was shortened by 5 bases and J by 8 bases, with 17 bases between the two germline ends. The CDR3 extends over 14 amino acids.

This clonotype was seen ten or more times. The J gene is TRBJ1-3, the V gene TRBV27; D remains ambiguous. CDR3 length equals 14 residues. The germline gives CDR1 MNHEY, CDR2 SMNVEV (reference sequence). Trimming stripped 4 bases from V and 0 bases from J, with 7 bases between. The CDR3 loop reads CASSSGNSGNTIYF. For the CDR3, the DNA is TGTGCCAGCAGTTCCGGGAACTCTGGAAACACCATATATTTT.

The chain combines TRBV27 with TRBJ2-7, with 12 bases lining up with TRBD2. The length of the CDR3 is 15 residues. J lost 1 base, V lost 3 bases, and 1 base had no gene match. The V gene's germline CDR1 is MNHEY and CDR2 SMNVEV (reference sequence). CDR3 nucleotides: TGTGCCAGCAGTTTGACTAGCGGGAGATCCTACGAGCAGTACTTC. Encoded protein: CASSLTSGRSYEQYF.

This clonotype showed up many times. This rearrangement joins TRBV6-4 to TRBJ2-1; possible D gene TRBD1, 5 bases. The CDR3 runs 11 residues. Trimming removed 6 bases at V and 7 bases at J, with 7 bases between. From germline, CDR1 is MRHNA and CDR2 SNTAGT. The CDR3 protein is CASSPGNEQFF. The CDR3 region has the DNA TGTGCCAGCAGCCCAGGGAATGAGCAGTTCTTC.

There are many counts of this clonotype. CDR3 in amino acids: CASRAGQGNSPLHF. CDR3 bases: TGTGCCAGCAGGGCCGGACAGGGGAATTCACCCCTCCACTTT. The chain recombines TRBV28 with TRBJ1-6, with TRBD1 identical over 9 bases. V dropped 6 bases and J dropped 7; count of bases not matched to a gene: 4. CDR3 length: 14 residues. The V gene's germline CDR1 is MDHEN and CDR2 SYDVKM.

In this sample, this clonotype turned up a few times. The chain carries TRBV30 and TRBJ1-5, with D unclear. The CDR3 runs 13 residues. Germline CDR1 is GTSNPN and CDR2 is SVGIG (reference sequence). V was cut by 0 bases and J by 11 bases, with 14 bases left in between. The CDR3 protein is CAWSVKPIGSQHF. In DNA, the CDR3 is TGTGCCTGGAGTGTAAAGCCGATTGGGTCCCAGCATTTT.

A few counts support this clonotype. This may be a read error: a much more frequent sequence differs by one nucleotide. The chain recombines TRBV20-1 with TRBJ2-1, with D maybe TRBD1 (5 bases). The CDR3 runs to 18 residues. CDR1 is DFQATT and CDR2 is SNEGSKA in the germline V gene (reference sequence). Deletions cut 1 base from V and 6 bases from J, with 25 bases between. CDR3: CSARGPGPAVMRSNEQFF. The DNA for the CDR3 is TGCAGTGCTAGAGGACCAGGGCCCGCAGTCATGAGGTCCAATGAGCAGTTCTTC.

This clonotype has ten or more counts. The chain links TRBV30 to TRBJ2-7, with D unresolved. Trimming removed 0 bases from V and 2 bases from J, with 11 bases in between. CDR1 GTSNPN and CDR2 SVGIG come from the germline V gene (reference sequence). The CDR3 sequence is 14 residues long. The CDR3 DNA reads TGTGCCTGGAGTGTGTCATCTACCACCTACGAGCAGTACTTC. Residues: CAWSVSSTTYEQYF.

In its sample, this clonotype was seen many times. CDR3 nucleotide sequence: TGTGCCAGCAGCTTAAGGGGGGGGTCCTACAATGAGCAGTTCTTC. Protein sequence: CASSLRGGSYNEQFF. This chain joins TRBV7-2 and TRBJ2-1, with TRBD2 as a possible D gene (7 bases). Germline V gives CDR1 SGHTA, CDR2 FQGNSA. The V end was cut by 2 bases, the J end by 1 base, with 9 bases between. The CDR3 loop spans 15 amino acids. The full variable domain, its missing parts supplied by reference TRBV7-2 and TRBJ2-1, is GAGVSQSPSNKVTEKGKDVELRCDPISGHTALYWYRQSLGQGLEFLIYFQGNSAPDKSGLPSDRFSAERTGGSVSTLTIQRTQQEDSAVYLCASSLRGGSYNEQFFGPGTRLTVL.